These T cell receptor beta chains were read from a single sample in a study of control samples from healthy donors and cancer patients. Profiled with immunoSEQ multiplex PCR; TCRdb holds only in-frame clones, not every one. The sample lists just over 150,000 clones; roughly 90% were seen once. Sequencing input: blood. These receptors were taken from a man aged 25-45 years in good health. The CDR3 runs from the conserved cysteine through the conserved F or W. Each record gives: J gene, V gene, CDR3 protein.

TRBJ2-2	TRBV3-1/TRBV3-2	CASSRGRDELFF
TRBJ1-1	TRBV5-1	CASSPTWGVTSEAFF
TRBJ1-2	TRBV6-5	CASRGGQGSGGYTF
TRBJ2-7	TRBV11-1	CASSAGPALYEQYF
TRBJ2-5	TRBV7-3	CASSPRPEETQYF
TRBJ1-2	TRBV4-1	CASSQDLPGYGYTF
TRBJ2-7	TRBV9	CASSVGGTSGIYEQYF
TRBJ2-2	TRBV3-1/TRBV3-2	CASSPYSSSLVTGELFF
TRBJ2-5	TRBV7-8	CASSLAERSETQYF
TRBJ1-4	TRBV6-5	CASSYRVSLNEKLFF
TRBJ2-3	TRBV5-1	CASSLGFSTDTQYF
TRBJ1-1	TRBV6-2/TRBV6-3	CASSYSERLNTEAFF
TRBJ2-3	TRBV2	CASLVGTDTQYF
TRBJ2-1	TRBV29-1	CSVARVGGNEQFF
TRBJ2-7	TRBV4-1	CASSREEGSYEQYF
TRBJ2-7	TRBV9	CASSVAGGAAEQYF
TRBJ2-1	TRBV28	CASSPLAGGRGEQFF
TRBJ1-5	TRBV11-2	CASSPDRGQPQHF
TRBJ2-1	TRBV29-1	CSASGPSSYNEQFF
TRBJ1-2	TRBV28	CASCYYPGQDNYGYTF
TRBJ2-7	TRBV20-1	CSAIDQGSDEQYF
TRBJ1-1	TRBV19	CASSIAGYLMNTEAFF
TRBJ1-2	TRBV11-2	CASSLEGGSVSYGYTF
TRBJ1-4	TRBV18	CASSPDGAGPATNEKLFF
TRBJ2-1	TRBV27	CASSSLYNEQFF
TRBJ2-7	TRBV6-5	CASSYVSTRPYEQYF
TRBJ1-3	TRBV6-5	CASSYRDGNTIYF
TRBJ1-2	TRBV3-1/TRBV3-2	CASSQLRTGGPYYGYTF
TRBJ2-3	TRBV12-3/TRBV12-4	CASSLGGGKTQYF
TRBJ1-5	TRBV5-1	CASSTQGDQPQHF
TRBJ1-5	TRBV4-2	CASSQQPGQVNQPQHF
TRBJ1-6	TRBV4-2	CASSQDLSTGSPLHF
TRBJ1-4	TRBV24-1	CATSGSTNEKLFF
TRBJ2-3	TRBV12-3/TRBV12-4	CASSGLYGDTQYF
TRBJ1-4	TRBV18	CASSPGTGSEKLFF
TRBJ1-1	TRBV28	CARRTYKNTEAFF
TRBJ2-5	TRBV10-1	CANPGLAGEETQYF